These 2 T cell receptor beta chains share one sample of origin, sequenced in a study of shared clonotypes between healthy human individuals. Measured with immunoSEQ multiplex PCR; TCRdb has only the in-frame clones, and not every one. Of hundreds of thousands of clones in the sample, 75% to 80% are singletons; the top ten hold around 12%. What was sequenced was PBMCs. These receptors all come from a woman aged 40 to 50 in good health. Some clones in this sample may be carry-over from other donors' samples.

The chain combines TRBV19 with TRBJ2-5, with 8 bases identical to TRBD1. The assigned J gene may be wrong: the sequence end matches TRBJ2-7 better. This CDR3 has 14 amino acids. CDR1 LNHDA and CDR2 SQIVND come from the germline V gene (reference sequence). The CDR3 spells CASSLRTGPYEQYF. As DNA, the CDR3 is TGTGCCAGCTCCTTAAGGACAGGGCCTTACGAGCAGTACTTC.

The chain links TRBV21-1 to TRBJ2-5; TRBD1, the D gene given by the table, was not confirmed from the DNA. TRBV21-1 is marked as a pseudogene. The CDR3 consists of 14 residues. CDR3: CASSKNRVGETQYF. In nucleotides, the CDR3 is TGTGCCAGCAGCAAAAACAGGGTCGGAGAGACCCAGTACTTC.